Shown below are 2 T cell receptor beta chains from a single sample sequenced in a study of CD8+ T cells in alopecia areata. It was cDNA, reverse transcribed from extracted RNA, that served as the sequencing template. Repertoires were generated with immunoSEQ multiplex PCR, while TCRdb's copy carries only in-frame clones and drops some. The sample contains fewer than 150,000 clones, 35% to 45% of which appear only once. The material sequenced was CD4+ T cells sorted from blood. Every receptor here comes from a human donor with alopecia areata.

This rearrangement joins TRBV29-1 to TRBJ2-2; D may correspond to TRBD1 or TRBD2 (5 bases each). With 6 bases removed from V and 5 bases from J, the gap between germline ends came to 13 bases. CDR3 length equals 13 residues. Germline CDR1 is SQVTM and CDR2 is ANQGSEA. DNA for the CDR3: TGCAGCGTGGGGATCAGGGAGACCGGGGAGCTGTTTTTT. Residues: CSVGIRETGELFF.

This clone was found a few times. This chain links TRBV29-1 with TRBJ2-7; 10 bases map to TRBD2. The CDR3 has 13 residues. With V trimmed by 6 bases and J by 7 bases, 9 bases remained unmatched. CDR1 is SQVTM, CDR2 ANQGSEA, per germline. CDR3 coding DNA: TGCAGCGTCAATAGCGGGGGGCATCTGGAGCAGTACTTC. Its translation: CSVNSGGHLEQYF.